The 21 T cell receptor beta chains in this list originate from one sample, sequenced in a study of cytomegalovirus exposure and HLA in healthy donors. Use of 60 Vbeta and 13 Jbeta primers characterized the PCR. This table comes from immunoSEQ multiplex PCR, and its TCRdb copy is limited to in-frame clones, with some not included. The data hold 150,000 to 180,000 clones, with more than 75% observed a single time. The sample consisted of PBMCs. These receptors were taken from a woman under 30 in good health and CMV-seronegative.

The genes are TRBV18 and TRBJ2-7; TRBD2 agrees at 14 bases. The junction had 4 bases not matched to a gene; V was cut back by 4 bases and J by 2 bases. The CDR3 runs 16 residues. The germline CDR1 and CDR2 sequences are KGHSH and LQKENI. The CDR3 region is CASSRGLAGDAYEQYF. DNA for the CDR3: TGTGCCAGCTCACGGGGACTAGCGGGAGATGCCTACGAGCAGTACTTC. The full variable domain, its missing parts supplied by reference TRBV18 and TRBJ2-7, is NAGVMQNPRHLVRRRGQEARLRCSPMKGHSHVYWYRQLPEEGLKFMVYLQKENIIDESGMPKERFSAEFPKEGPSILRIQQVVRGDSAAYFCASSRGLAGDAYEQYFGPGTRLTVT.

A few counts support this clone. This chain's CDR3 is CASSLAGAYNEQFF. CDR3 sequence (DNA): TGCGCCAGCAGCTTGGCGGGAGCTTACAATGAGCAGTTCTTC. The rearrangement joins TRBV5-1 to TRBJ2-1, with D perhaps matching TRBD2 (6 bases). V was trimmed by 0 bases and J by 4 bases, leaving 8 bases between them. Germline V gene lookup returns CDR1 SGHRS and CDR2 YFSETQ. The CDR3 is made up of 14 amino acids.

In nucleotides, the CDR3 is TGTGCCAGCAGCCCGCCCGAGGGAGTTGTCGAGCAGTACTTC. As protein: CASSPPEGVVEQYF. This chain connects TRBV21-1 to TRBJ2-7; TRBD2, the table's D call, lacks a check against the DNA. TRBV21-1 corresponds to a pseudogene. This CDR3 is built from 14 residues.

The V and J genes are TRBV9 and TRBJ2-5; 13 positions agree with TRBD2. The CDR3 contains 18 residues. Germline values: CDR1 SGDLS, CDR2 YYNGEE. The ends lost 4 bases at V and 4 bases at J; junction bases unmatched: 13. CDR3 sequence reads: CASSSQRERLAGGETQYF. CDR3 nucleotide sequence: TGTGCCAGCAGCTCCCAGAGGGAGAGACTAGCGGGAGGAGAGACCCAGTACTTC.

The chain carries TRBV28 and TRBJ1-1, with TRBD1 as a possible D gene (6 bases). Per the germline V gene, CDR1 is MDHEN and CDR2 is SYDVKM. The CDR3 is made up of 14 amino acids. V was shortened by 4 bases and J by 4 bases, with 13 bases between the two germline ends. The CDR3 spells CASSSTGSRTEAFF. The CDR3, as DNA: TGTGCCAGCAGTTCGACAGGTTCCCGCACTGAAGCTTTCTTT. Drawing the rest from reference TRBV28 and TRBJ1-1, the complete variable domain is DVKVTQSSRYLVKRTGEKVFLECVQDMDHENMFWYRQDPGLGLRLIYFSYDVKMKEKGDIPEGYSVSREKKERFSLILESASTNQTSMYLCASSSTGSRTEAFFGQGTRLTVV.

Remarks on this clone: Other DNA sequences in the same sample also yield this CDR3. V usage is TRBV5-1 and J usage is TRBJ2-5; maybe TRBD2 (6 bases). The CDR3 sequence is 14 residues long. Germline V CDR1 and CDR2: SGHRS, YFSETQ. Trimming took 8 bases from V and 2 from J, leaving 16 bases between them. CDR3 amino acids: CASSRRAIQETQYF. The CDR3 nucleotides are TGCGCCAGTAGCCGGAGGGCTATTCAAGAGACCCAGTACTTC.

J is TRBJ2-5 and V is TRBV2; D is undetermined. V lost 5 bases to trimming and J lost 5 bases, with 6 bases between them. The CDR3 consists of 11 residues. Germline CDR1 is SNHLY and CDR2 is FYNNEI. The CDR3 spells CASSSEETQYF. CDR3 in DNA: TGTGCCAGCAGTTCGGAGGAGACCCAGTACTTC.

The J gene is TRBJ2-1, the V gene TRBV7-9, with 7 nucleotides matching TRBD1. Germline trimming cut 3 bases from V and 10 bases from J; bases unmatched to any gene: 12. This CDR3 has 15 amino acids. CDR1 and CDR2 from the germline V gene are SEHNR and FQNEAQ (reference sequence). In nucleotides, the CDR3 is TGTGCCAGCAGCTTCGGCCTACAGGGGAGCGGAGAGCAGTTCTTC. Its protein product is CASSFGLQGSGEQFF. The full variable domain, completed using reference TRBV7-9 and TRBJ2-1, is DTGVSQNPRHKITKRGQNVTFRCDPISEHNRLYWYRQTLGQGPEFLTYFQNEAQLEKSRLLSDRFSAERPKGSFSTLEIQRTEQGDSAMYLCASSFGLQGSGEQFFGPGTRLTVL.

The chain uses TRBV6-6 and TRBJ2-7; tentative D call: TRBD1 (5 bases). Germline CDR1 and CDR2: MNHNY and SVGAGI (reference sequence). The CDR3 consists of 12 residues. Trimming took 9 bases from V and 3 from J, leaving 12 bases between them. The CDR3 DNA sequence: TGTGCCAGTGTAGACAGAGGCTACGAGCAGTACTTC. Its translation: CASVDRGYEQYF.

V gene TRBV27 combines with J gene TRBJ1-2, with TRBD1 matching over 10 bases. The CDR3 is 14 amino acids. Germline lookup yields CDR1 MNHEY and CDR2 SMNVEV (reference sequence). Trimming took 3 bases from V and 6 from J; bases not matched to a gene: 4. CDR3 in amino acids: CASSFGTGENGYTF. The CDR3 DNA is TGTGCCAGCAGTTTTGGGACAGGGGAGAATGGCTACACCTTC.

The V and J genes are TRBV15 and TRBJ1-3; D gene ambiguous. Between the trimmed V and J ends, which lost 5 bases and 5 bases, there was a span of 13 bases. The CDR3 extends over 14 amino acids. Looked up from germline, CDR1 is LNHNV and CDR2 is YYDKDF (reference sequence). In DNA, the CDR3 is TGTGCCACCAGCCCAAGAGGTTTCAGAAACACCATATATTTT. Translating gives CATSPRGFRNTIYF.

The J gene is TRBJ2-3, the V gene TRBV27, with 7 bases aligning to TRBD1. This CDR3 is built from 15 residues. J gave up 0 bases and V 6 bases, and 6 bases lay outside the gene matches. Germline CDR1 and CDR2: MNHEY and SMNVEV (reference sequence). CDR3 region: CASSPGGSSTDTQYF. The DNA of the CDR3 is TGTGCCAGCAGCCCAGGGGGTTCTAGCACAGATACGCAGTATTTT.

The rearrangement joins TRBV30 to TRBJ1-3; D ambiguous. This CDR3 region has 14 residues. V lost 2 bases, J lost 2 bases, and 10 bases lay in between. The germline gives CDR1 GTSNPN, CDR2 SVGIG (reference sequence). The CDR3 nucleotides are TGTGCCTGGAGTTCCGGGAGGGCTGGAAACACCATATATTTT. It codes for CAWSSGRAGNTIYF.

The chain is built from TRBV7-2 and TRBJ1-5, with D hard to call. Trimming took off 7 bases at V and 7 bases at J, with 14 bases between the two ends. Germline CDR1 reads SGHTA; CDR2 reads FQGNSA. The CDR3 spans 13 residues. CDR3 region: CASIPQLGQPQHF. CDR3 nucleotides: TGTGCCAGCATCCCCCAGTTGGGCCAGCCCCAGCATTTT.

There are a few counts of this clone. This sequence joins TRBV19 and TRBJ1-4, with 7 bases identical to TRBD1. Germline V gene data show CDR1 as LNHDA and CDR2 as SQIVND (reference sequence). The CDR3 consists of 21 residues. V shed 6 bases, J shed 3 bases, and the junction held 25 bases outside the gene matches. In nucleotides, the CDR3 is TGTGCCAGTAGCCGGATCCCAAAAACTTCGGAGGGGGCAAGGGCTAATGAAAAACTGTTTTTT. Its protein product is CASSRIPKTSEGARANEKLFF.

The V call is TRBV4-1, the J call TRBJ2-3; D is unresolved. The germline V and J ends were trimmed by 7 bases and 2 bases, with 10 bases remaining between them. Germline lookup yields CDR1 MGHRA and CDR2 YSYEKL. This CDR3 is 13 amino acids long. CDR3 region: CASIGPNTDTQYF. The CDR3 region has the DNA TGCGCCAGCATTGGTCCTAACACAGATACGCAGTATTTT.

The chain joins TRBV25-1 to TRBJ1-6; D is undetermined. CDR1 and CDR2 (germline): MGHDK, SYGVNS. This CDR3 is built from 14 residues. Trimming took off 5 bases at V and 4 bases at J, with 9 bases between the two ends. CDR3 nucleotides: TGTGCCAGCAGTAACCGGGAGTATAATTCACCCCTCCACTTT. It yields the protein CASSNREYNSPLHF.

This clone was seen a handful of times. The chain uses TRBV28 and TRBJ1-2; 7 nucleotides line up with TRBD1. Per germline, CDR1 MDHEN and CDR2 SYDVKM. The CDR3 runs to 14 residues. V trimming: 5 bases; J trimming: 5 bases; junction bases outside the gene matches: 8. The CDR3 loop reads CASSPSDRVYGYTF. DNA for the CDR3: TGTGCCAGCAGTCCGAGTGACAGGGTTTATGGCTACACCTTC.

The gene calls are TRBV28 and TRBJ1-2; possibly TRBD1 for D (5 bases). Trimming took 3 bases from V and 2 from J, leaving 13 bases between them. The length of the CDR3 is 15 residues. CDR1 MDHEN and CDR2 SYDVKM come from the germline V gene. CDR3 in DNA: TGTGCCAGCAGTTTTGCCCACGCAGGGAACTATGGCTACACCTTC. Its translation is CASSFAHAGNYGYTF.

V gene TRBV5-1 combines with J gene TRBJ2-3, with D tentatively TRBD1 (6 bases). Trimming left V 5 bases short and J 1 base short, with 11 bases between. Germline CDR1 is SGHRS and CDR2 is YFSETQ. This CDR3 contains 14 residues. The CDR3 reads CASRPGQGTDTQYF. The CDR3 DNA follows: TGCGCCAGCAGACCGGGACAAGGCACAGATACGCAGTATTTT.

The chain has TRBV18 and TRBJ1-4; a possible D gene is TRBD1 (5 bases). In germline, CDR1 is KGHSH, CDR2 LQKENI. Between the trimmed V and J ends, which lost 3 bases and 6 bases, there was a span of 14 bases. The CDR3 runs to 15 residues. CDR3 sequence reads: CASSPQTVTHEKLFF. CDR3 nucleotide sequence: TGTGCCAGCTCACCCCAGACAGTTACCCATGAAAAACTGTTTTTT. Full variable domain (remainder filled in from reference TRBV18 and TRBJ1-4): NAGVMQNPRHLVRRRGQEARLRCSPMKGHSHVYWYRQLPEEGLKFMVYLQKENIIDESGMPKERFSAEFPKEGPSILRIQQVVRGDSAAYFCASSPQTVTHEKLFFGSGTQLSVL.